What follows are 21 T cell receptor beta chains derived from one specimen sequenced in a study of T cell clonality in common variable immunodeficiency. Points from the study as a whole: Common variable immunodeficiency TCR beta sequences reportedly had fewer deletions and N-nucleotide insertions.

Data came from immunoSEQ multiplex PCR; TCRdb stores just in-frame clones and leaves some out. The repertoire consists of 9,500 to 15,000 clones, none detected only once. Their antigen targets remain unknown. The sample taken for sequencing was peripheral blood mononuclear cells. These receptors came from a human donor with common variable immunodeficiency.

This clone was seen ten or more times. The read ends 3 residues before the CDR3 terminus; that terminus is restored from the germline J gene. The chain couples TRBV19 to TRBJ2-1; D not certain. With 3 bases removed from V and 0 bases from J, the gap between germline ends came to 6 bases. Germline values: CDR1 LNHDA, CDR2 SQIVND (reference sequence). The CDR3 covers 14 residues. This CDR3 reads CASSISSSYNEQFF. The sequenced part of the CDR3 DNA is TGTGCCAGTAGTATTTCCAGCTCCTACAATGAG.

Comment on this clone: The read gets to within 3 residues of the CDR3 end, and the germline J gene fills in the rest. The chain is built from TRBV5-1 and TRBJ1-5; 7 nucleotides agree with TRBD1. The germline V gene has CDR1 SGHRS and CDR2 YFSETQ. The CDR3 totals 14 residues. The junction had 4 bases not matched to a gene; V was cut back by 5 bases and J by 2 bases. Incomplete CDR3 DNA: TGCGCCAGCAGACCTACAGGGGGCAATCAGCCC. As protein: CASRPTGGNQP. The whole CDR3 protein is CASRPTGGNQPQHF.

In its sample, this clone was seen a few times. The read stops 3 residues short of the end of the CDR3; the missing end is completed from the germline J gene. The chain links TRBV30 to TRBJ2-5; TRBD2 is a possible D gene (5 bases). The ends were cut back, 2 bases at V and 2 bases at J, with 18 bases in the middle. The CDR3 length is 16 residues. Germline CDR1 GTSNPN, CDR2 SVGIG (reference sequence). CDR3 protein: CAWSNRTPGLQETQYF. CDR3 DNA, as far as it was read: TGTGCCTGGAGTAATAGGACTCCTGGATTACAAGAGACC.

Regarding this clone: The read ends 3 residues before the CDR3 terminus; that terminus is restored from the germline J gene. The rearrangement uses TRBV7-3 and TRBJ2-1; TRBD1 aligns across 7 bases. Trimming at V came to 5 bases and at J to 6 bases, leaving 13 bases not matched to a gene. Germline V gene data show CDR1 as SGHTA and CDR2 as FQGTGA. The length of the CDR3 is 16 residues. CDR3 bases read: TGTGCCAGCAGCCCCTGGAGGCAGGGGGTCTTCAATGAG. It translates to CASSPWRQGVFNE. The whole CDR3 sequence reads CASSPWRQGVFNEQFF.

Note on this clone: The CDR3 end lies 3 residues beyond the end of the read and is filled in from the germline J gene. This sequence joins TRBV5-1 and TRBJ1-2; 7 nucleotides agree with TRBD1. After removal of 1 base from V and 3 bases from J, the junction contained 6 bases not matched to a gene. Germline V lookup: CDR1 SGHRS, CDR2 YFSETQ. The CDR3 is made up of 15 amino acids. CDR3 DNA, as far as it was read: TGCGCCAGCAGCTTGCACCCGGGACAGTACTATGGC. This translates into CASSLHPGQYYG. The CDR3 in full is CASSLHPGQYYGYTF. Full variable domain (remainder filled in from reference TRBV5-1 and TRBJ1-2): KAGVTQTPRYLIKTRGQQVTLSCSPISGHRSVSWYQQTPGQGLQFLFEYFSETQRNKGNFPGRFSGRQFSNSRSEMNVSTLELGDSALYLCASSLHPGQYYGYTFGSGTRLTVV.

The table lists this clone with a few counts. From the germline J gene comes the end of the CDR3, since the read stops 3 residues before it. This chain uses TRBV19 with TRBJ1-5; unclear D gene. Germline lookup yields CDR1 LNHDA and CDR2 SQIVND (reference sequence). V dropped 2 bases and J dropped 2 bases, with 10 bases sitting between them. The CDR3 length is 15 residues. This CDR3 is CASSISGVGNQPQHF. Incomplete CDR3 DNA: TGTGCCAGTAGTATATCCGGTGTTGGCAATCAGCCC.

To note about this clone: The read terminates 3 residues before the CDR3 end, so the remaining end is supplied by the germline J gene. The chain joins TRBV20-1 to TRBJ2-5; weak D call: TRBD1 (6 bases). The CDR3 sequence is 14 residues long. The germline V gene has CDR1 DFQATT and CDR2 SNEGSKA (reference sequence). The germline V and J ends were trimmed by 1 base and 3 bases, with 12 bases remaining between them. CDR3 DNA (partial): TGCAGTGCTAGAGTTCAGGGGCGCGAAGAGACC. Translating it yields CSARVQGREET. The whole CDR3 sequence is CSARVQGREETQYF.

In the case of this clone: The sequence runs out 3 residues before the end of the CDR3; the remainder is reconstructed from the germline J gene. This chain links TRBV19 with TRBJ1-4; D remains unclear. The ends were cut back, 5 bases at V and 4 bases at J, with 14 bases in the middle. CDR3 length: 15 amino acids. Looked up from germline, CDR1 is LNHDA and CDR2 is SQIVND (reference sequence). CDR3: CASSLLTGNNEKLFF. The CDR3 bases that were read are TGTGCCAGTAGTCTCCTGACGGGGAATAATGAAAAA.

This clone was recorded a few times. Read sequence stops 3 residues before the CDR3 end, and the germline J gene provides the missing end. The V call is TRBV7-9, the J call TRBJ2-4, with TRBD2 as a possible D gene (6 bases). CDR1 is SEHNR, CDR2 FQNEAQ, per germline (reference sequence). The V gene lost 3 bases and the J gene lost 4 bases, with 13 bases spanning the gap. The CDR3 runs 15 residues. The CDR3 sequence is CASSFGGADKNIQYF. The covered CDR3 bases are TGTGCCAGCAGCTTTGGCGGGGCCGATAAAAACATT.

Comment on this clone: With the read ending 3 residues before the CDR3 end, the germline J gene is used to fill in that end. The chain links TRBV18 to TRBJ2-7; 9 bases align to TRBD2. V trimming: 5 bases; J trimming: 0 bases; junction bases outside the gene matches: 8. The germline CDR1 and CDR2 sequences are KGHSH and LQKENI. The CDR3 is made up of 16 amino acids. The CDR3 bases that were read are TGTGCCAGCTCATTTCCGACTAGCGGCGTCTCCTACGAG. Its protein product is CASSFPTSGVSYE. The full CDR3 reads CASSFPTSGVSYEQYF.

This clone was counted only a few times. The read ends 3 residues shy of where the CDR3 ends; the end is completed using the germline J gene. V is TRBV30 and J is TRBJ2-7; no clear D. The V and J ends lost 3 bases and 5 bases respectively, with 17 bases between them. The CDR3 runs to 14 residues. The germline CDR1 and CDR2 sequences are GTSNPN and SVGIG (reference sequence). The chain's CDR3 is CAWSLGRVNNEQYF. Partial CDR3 DNA: TGTGCCTGGAGCCTTGGAAGGGTCAACAACGAG.

On this clone itself: The CDR3 end falls 3 residues outside the read, so it is completed with the germline J gene. The chain links TRBV6-1 to TRBJ2-7, with a possible D match to TRBD1 (6 bases). The CDR3 loop spans 14 amino acids. Per the germline V gene, CDR1 is MNHNS and CDR2 is SASEGT. The germline V and J ends were trimmed by 4 bases and 4 bases, with 14 bases remaining between them. CDR3 bases read: TGTGCCAGCAGTGCCGGGACACCAATTTACGAG. The encoded protein is CASSAGTPIYE. The entire CDR3 protein reads CASSAGTPIYEQYF.

This clone was seen more than once but under ten times. The missing CDR3 end, 3 residues past where the read stops, is filled in from the germline J gene. V usage is TRBV19 and J usage is TRBJ2-3, with D possibly TRBD1 on 6 matching bases. Germline-derived CDR1 and CDR2 are LNHDA and SQIVND (reference sequence). The CDR3 is 17 amino acids. V lost 5 bases to trimming and J lost 4 bases, with 22 bases between them. The covered CDR3 bases are TGTGCCAGTAGTCCGTCCACCCTCAGGGGCGGAGCAGATACG. This sequence encodes CASSPSTLRGGADT. In full, the CDR3 is CASSPSTLRGGADTQYF.

CDR3 DNA (partial): TGCAGTGCTAAAGGAGGGGGCGGGTCCTACGAG. Translated: CSAKGGGGSYE. The whole CDR3 protein reads CSAKGGGGSYEQYF. The chain joins TRBV20-1 to TRBJ2-7; possibly TRBD1 for D (7 bases). The read stops 3 residues short of the end of the CDR3; the missing end is completed from the germline J gene. From germline, CDR1 is DFQATT and CDR2 SNEGSKA (reference sequence). The CDR3 loop spans 14 amino acids. Trimming shortened V by 4 bases and J by 1 base, and 14 bases separated the two germline ends.

A word on this clone: Sequencing ends 3 residues short of the CDR3 end; the germline J gene provides the rest. The chain links TRBV19 to TRBJ1-2; weak D call: TRBD1 (6 bases). CDR1 and CDR2 from the germline V gene are LNHDA and SQIVND (reference sequence). Trimming stripped 6 bases from V and 4 bases from J, with 12 bases between. This CDR3 contains 13 residues. CDR3 loop: CASSQGRVYGYTF. Partial CDR3 DNA: TGTGCCAGTAGCCAGGGGCGCGTCTATGGC.

Worth noting for this clone: The CDR3 end falls 3 residues outside the read, so it is completed with the germline J gene. This sequence joins TRBV18 and TRBJ2-3; the D is unclear. V was clipped by 6 bases and J by 0 bases, with 4 bases between them. The CDR3 loop spans 12 amino acids. Germline V CDR1 and CDR2: KGHSH, LQKENI. The CDR3 reads CASSGSTDTQYF. The DNA read from the CDR3 is TGTGCCAGCTCCGGGAGCACAGATACG.

This clone was counted between two and nine times. Sequencing ends 3 residues short of the CDR3 end; the germline J gene provides the rest. The chain joins TRBV7-9 to TRBJ2-2, with D unresolved. The CDR3 runs 11 residues. Germline CDR1 SEHNR, CDR2 FQNEAQ (reference sequence). Trimming took off 6 bases at V and 4 bases at J, with 3 bases between the two ends. CDR3 DNA (partial): TGTGCCAGCAGTCTCACCGGGGAG. Translation gives CASSLTGE. Given in full, the CDR3 is CASSLTGELFF.

Only a few counts were recorded for this clone. With the read ending 3 residues before the CDR3 end, the germline J gene is used to fill in that end. This rearrangement joins TRBV18 to TRBJ2-2; 10 bases are a match to TRBD1. Per germline, CDR1 KGHSH and CDR2 LQKENI. The CDR3 covers 15 residues. The junction had 0 bases not matched to a gene; V was cut back by 1 base and J by 4 bases. This chain's CDR3 is CASSPRDRGTGELFF. CDR3 bases read: TGTGCCAGCTCACCACGGGACAGGGGCACCGGGGAG.

In its sample, this clone was seen a few times. From the germline J gene comes the end of the CDR3, since the read stops 3 residues before it. This rearrangement joins TRBV2 to TRBJ2-5, with 12 nucleotides matching TRBD2. Germline trimming cut 4 bases from V and 7 bases from J; bases unmatched to any gene: 10. Germline assignment: CDR1 SNHLY and CDR2 FYNNEI. The CDR3 totals 16 residues. The sequenced part of the CDR3 DNA is TGTGCCAGCAGTGGGTCACTAGCGGGGGGCGCCGGGACC. It encodes CASSGSLAGGAGT. The full CDR3 is CASSGSLAGGAGTQYF.

This clone has just a few counts. The read terminates 3 residues ahead of where the CDR3 ends, so the germline J gene completes it. The V and J genes are TRBV7-9 and TRBJ1-1; a weak D match, TRBD1 (6 bases). Per germline, CDR1 SEHNR and CDR2 FQNEAQ (reference sequence). Trimming took off 10 bases at V and 5 bases at J, with 17 bases between the two ends. This CDR3 region has 13 residues. CDR3 sequence: CATSTGQYTEAFF. Partial CDR3 DNA: TGTGCCACCTCGACAGGCCAGTATACTGAA.

Turning to this clone: The read gets to within 3 residues of the CDR3 end, and the germline J gene fills in the rest. The chain is built from TRBV19 and TRBJ1-1, with 8 bases fitting TRBD1. Germline trimming cut 7 bases from V and 4 bases from J; bases unmatched to any gene: 5. This CDR3 is built from 13 residues. Germline CDR1 reads LNHDA; CDR2 reads SQIVND (reference sequence). The covered CDR3 bases are TGTGCCAGTACTCGACAGGGGAGCACTGAA. Translated, it gives CASTRQGSTE. The full CDR3 protein reads CASTRQGSTEAFF.